Detailed here is one T cell receptor beta chain. The junction departs from the called germline gene at one end, perhaps through a read error. The data derive from a study of T-cell memory formation after mild COVID-19. Per the germline V gene, CDR1 is SSHAT and CDR2 is FNYEAQ (reference sequence). The CDR3 spans 17 residues. TCRdb ran MiXCR on the 5' RACE reads and lists one entry per CDR3 protein. The table records 550,000 to 600,000 distinct CDR3 sequences, roughly 17% of them present only once. The sequenced material came from PBMCs or a T cell subset sorted from them (not recorded which). The TCR comes from an adult woman who had mild COVID-19 (a few samples of this study predate the infection). Cell type and time point are not known. The rearrangement uses TRBV7-7 and TRBJ1-3; TRBD1 aligns across 9 bases. CDR3 nucleotide sequence: TGTGCTAGCAGCTTAGATCCGGGGACAGGGCCTGGAAACACCATATATTTT. This sequence encodes CASSLDPGTGPGNTIYF.